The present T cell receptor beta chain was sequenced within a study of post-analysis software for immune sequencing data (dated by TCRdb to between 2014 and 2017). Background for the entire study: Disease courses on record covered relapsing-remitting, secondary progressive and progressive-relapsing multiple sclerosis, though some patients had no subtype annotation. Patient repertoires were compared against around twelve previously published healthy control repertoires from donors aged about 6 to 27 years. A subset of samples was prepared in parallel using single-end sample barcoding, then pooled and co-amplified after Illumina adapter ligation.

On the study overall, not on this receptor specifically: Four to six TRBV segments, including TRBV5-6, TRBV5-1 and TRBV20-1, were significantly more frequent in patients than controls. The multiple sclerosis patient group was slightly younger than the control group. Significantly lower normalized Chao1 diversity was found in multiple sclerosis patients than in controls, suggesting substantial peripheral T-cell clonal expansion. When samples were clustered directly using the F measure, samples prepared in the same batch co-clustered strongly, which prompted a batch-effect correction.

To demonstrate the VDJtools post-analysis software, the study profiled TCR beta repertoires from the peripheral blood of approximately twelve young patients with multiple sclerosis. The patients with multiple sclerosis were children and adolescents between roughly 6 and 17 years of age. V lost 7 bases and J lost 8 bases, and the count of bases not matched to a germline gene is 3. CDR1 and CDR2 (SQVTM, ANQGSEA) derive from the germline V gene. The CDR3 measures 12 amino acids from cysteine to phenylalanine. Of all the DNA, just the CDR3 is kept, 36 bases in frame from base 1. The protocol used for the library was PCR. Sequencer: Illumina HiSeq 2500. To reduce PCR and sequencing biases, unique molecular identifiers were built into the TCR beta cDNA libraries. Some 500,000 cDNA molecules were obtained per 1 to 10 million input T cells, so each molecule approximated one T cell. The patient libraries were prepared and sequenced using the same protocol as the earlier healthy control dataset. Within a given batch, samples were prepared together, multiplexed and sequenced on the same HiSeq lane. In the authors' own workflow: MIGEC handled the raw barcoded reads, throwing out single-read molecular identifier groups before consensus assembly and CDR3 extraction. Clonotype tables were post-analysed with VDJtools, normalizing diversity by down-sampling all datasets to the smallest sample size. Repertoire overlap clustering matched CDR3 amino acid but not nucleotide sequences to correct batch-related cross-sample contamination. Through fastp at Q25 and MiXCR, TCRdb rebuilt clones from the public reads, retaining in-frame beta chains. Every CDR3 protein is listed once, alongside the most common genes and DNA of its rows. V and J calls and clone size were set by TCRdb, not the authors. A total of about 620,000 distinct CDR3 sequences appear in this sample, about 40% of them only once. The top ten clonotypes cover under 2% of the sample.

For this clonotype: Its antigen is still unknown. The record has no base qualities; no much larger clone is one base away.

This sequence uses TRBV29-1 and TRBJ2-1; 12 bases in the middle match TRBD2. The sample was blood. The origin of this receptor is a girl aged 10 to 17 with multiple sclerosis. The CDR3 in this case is CSGLAGAHEQFF. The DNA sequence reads TGCAGCGGACTAGCGGGAGCCCATGAGCAGTTCTTC.